This is a list of T cell receptor beta chains from one sample in a study of OX40 agonist ivuxolimab in advanced cancers. The assay was immunoSEQ multiplex PCR, and TCRdb's table has in-frame clones only and misses some. The data show under 80,000 clones, about 88% seen once. The sample in question was CD4+ or CD8+ T cells sorted from blood, obtained in a trial of the OX40 agonist ivuxolimab. These receptors came from an adult with an advanced solid tumor such as melanoma, head and neck, liver or kidney cancer. Both conserved end residues are part of each CDR3. Each record gives: D gene, V gene, J gene, clone size, CDR3 DNA, CDR3 protein. A D gene is named only where the DNA matches it firmly. The listing skips clone size in some rows; elsewhere it reads once, few, many or a size class.

.	TRBV28	TRBJ2-1	.	TGTGCCAGCAGTTTAGGGGGAGTAAGTGAGCAGTTCTTC	CASSLGGVSEQFF
.	TRBV19	TRBJ2-7	.	TGTGCCATTCCGGGACGGCCCTCCTACGAGCAGTACTTC	CAIPGRPSYEQYF
.	TRBV19	TRBJ2-2	.	TGTGCCAGTAGTGGCGGACCCGGGGAGCTGTTTTTT	CASSGGPGELFF
TRBD2	TRBV2	TRBJ2-2	few	TGTGCCAGCAGCCAGGGACTAGCGGGGGGACCAACCGGGGAGCTGTTTTTT	CASSQGLAGGPTGELFF
.	TRBV6-5	TRBJ2-3	.	TGTGCCAGCAGTTTGTTACAGGCTTTCACAGATACGCAGTATTTT	CASSLLQAFTDTQYF
.	TRBV4-3	TRBJ2-5	.	TGCGCCAGCAGCCAAGATTGGGCAGGGGGGGAGACCCAGTACTTC	CASSQDWAGGETQYF
TRBD1	TRBV28	TRBJ2-7	.	TGTGCCAGCAGTTTTCGGGACAGACCCTACGAGCAGTACTTC	CASSFRDRPYEQYF
.	TRBV9	TRBJ2-3	.	TGTGCCAGCAGCGCCAGCACAGATACGCAGTATTTT	CASSASTDTQYF
.	TRBV4-3	TRBJ1-1	once	TGCGCCAGCAGCCAAGGGCAGCCGAACACTGAAGCTTTCTTT	CASSQGQPNTEAFF
TRBD2	TRBV4-2	TRBJ2-7	.	TGTGCCAGCAGCTTTAGCGGGTCCTACGAGCAGTACTTC	CASSFSGSYEQYF
.	TRBV28	TRBJ2-1	once	TGTGCCAGCAGTATACCGTGGACTAACAATGAGCAGTTCTTC	CASSIPWTNNEQFF
.	TRBV7-8	TRBJ1-5	.	TGTGCCAGCAGCTTAGTGGAGGAAGTCAATCAGCCCCAGCATTTT	CASSLVEEVNQPQHF
.	TRBV4-1	TRBJ1-5	.	TGCGCCAGCAGCCAAGACGCGGGTTGGAGCAATCAGCCCCAGCATTTT	CASSQDAGWSNQPQHF
.	TRBV6-1	TRBJ2-6	few	TGTGCCAGCTCCTGGGTCGGGGCCAACGTCCTGACTTTC	CASSWVGANVLTF
.	TRBV7-2	TRBJ2-3	.	TGTGCCAGCAGCTTAGCGGGAGGAGCAGATACGCAGTATTTT	CASSLAGGADTQYF
TRBD1	TRBV28	TRBJ1-4	.	TGTGCCAGCAGTTTCGACAGGGGCCTAGGGGAAAAACTGTTTTTT	CASSFDRGLGEKLFF
.	TRBV28	TRBJ2-1	.	TGTGCCAGCAGTAGTTTAATCCCCTCGGGCGGGATGAAGGACAATGAGCAGTTCTTC	CASSSLIPSGGMKDNEQFF
TRBD1	TRBV7-9	TRBJ1-2	.	TGTGCCAGCAGCGCCGGGACAGGGGTAAATAATGGCTACACCTTC	CASSAGTGVNNGYTF
.	TRBV4-2	TRBJ2-7	.	TGTGCCAGCAGCCAGGAAAGACAGGACTCCTACGAGCAGTACTTC	CASSQERQDSYEQYF
TRBD1	TRBV27	TRBJ2-7	.	TGTGCCAGCTATATCCGGGACAGGGATGATGAGCAGTACTTC	CASYIRDRDDEQYF
.	TRBV6-5	TRBJ2-7	.	TGTGCCAGCAGTTACTCAGTCGTCGAGGCCTACGAGCAGTACTTC	CASSYSVVEAYEQYF
.	TRBV28	TRBJ2-1	.	TGTGCCAGCAGCCTTCTTGGGGACGAAGTTGGAAATGAGCAGTTCTTC	CASSLLGDEVGNEQFF
TRBD2	TRBV9	TRBJ2-3	few	TGTGCCAGCAGCGTAGAAGGGACTACAAGCAATACGCAGTATTTT	CASSVEGTTSNTQYF
.	TRBV9	TRBJ1-2	.	TGTGCCAGCAGCGGGGAGGACTATGGCTACACCTTC	CASSGEDYGYTF
.	TRBV2	TRBJ2-2	.	TGTGCCAGCAGTGAAGTTAGTCTTCGGAGCACCGGGGAGCTGTTTTTT	CASSEVSLRSTGELFF
.	TRBV5-6	TRBJ1-3	.	TGTGCCAGCAGCTGGTGGGAGAGCTCTGGAAACACCATATATTTT	CASSWWESSGNTIYF
.	TRBV4-1	TRBJ2-7	.	TGCGCCAGCAGCCAAGATTACGGCGCAGCCTACGAGCAGTACTTC	CASSQDYGAAYEQYF
.	TRBV16	TRBJ2-1	.	TGTGCCAGCAGCGCTCCTGGGGACAATGAGCAGTTCTTC	CASSAPGDNEQFF
TRBD2	TRBV15	TRBJ2-7	.	TGTGCCACCAGCAGAGAAGGGAGGGCCCCGGACTACGAGCAGTACTTC	CATSREGRAPDYEQYF
.	TRBV9	TRBJ1-1	.	TGTGCCAGCAGCGTAGCGACGGGGGCTACCACTGAAGCTTTCTTT	CASSVATGATTEAFF
.	TRBV28	TRBJ1-5	few	TGTGCCAGCAGTTTACTGGATAGCAATCAGCCCCAGCATTTT	CASSLLDSNQPQHF
.	TRBV11-3	TRBJ2-7	.	TGTGCCAGCAGCGAAAAGGGTTTCCCCTACGAGCAGTACTTC	CASSEKGFPYEQYF
.	TRBV10-3	TRBJ1-5	.	TGTGCCATCAGTACAGGGTTGGAAAATCAGCCCCAGCATTTT	CAISTGLENQPQHF
.	TRBV5-6	TRBJ2-7	.	TGTGCCAGCAGCTTGGGTGGTCTTGTGCAGTACTTC	CASSLGGLVQYF
TRBD2	TRBV14	TRBJ2-7	.	TGTGCCAGCAGCCCCTGGACTAGCGCCTACGAGCAGTACTTC	CASSPWTSAYEQYF
.	TRBV4-3	TRBJ2-1	.	TGCGCCAGCAGTGGGAGCTCCTACAATGAGCAGTTCTTC	CASSGSSYNEQFF
.	TRBV4-3	TRBJ1-4	.	TGCGCCAGCAGCCAAGTTCGGTTGACTAATGAAAAACTGTTTTTT	CASSQVRLTNEKLFF
TRBD2	TRBV4-3	TRBJ2-1	once	TGCGCCAGCAGCCCTTTTTTCGTGAGCGGGAGGGCCGATGATGAGCAGTTCTTC	CASSPFFVSGRADDEQFF
.	TRBV28	TRBJ2-5	.	TGTGCCAGCAGTACCCCTGACGGAAAAGAGACCCAGTACTTC	CASSTPDGKETQYF
.	TRBV11-2	TRBJ2-1	.	TGTGCCAGCAGCTTATGGGGACGGGATGCACCAATCAATGAGCAGTTCTTC	CASSLWGRDAPINEQFF
.	TRBV7-8	TRBJ1-4	.	TGTGCCAGCAGCCAATTCCCTAATGAAAAACTGTTTTTT	CASSQFPNEKLFF
TRBD1	TRBV13	TRBJ2-2	once	TGTGCCAGCAGCTTCGCTTTAACCGGGACAGGGATTACCCTCGCGAACACCGGGGAGCTGTTTTTT	CASSFALTGTGITLANTGELFF
.	TRBV19	TRBJ2-7	few	TGTGCCAGTAGTATGACGGGTAACGAGCAGTACTTC	CASSMTGNEQYF
.	TRBV11-2	TRBJ1-1	once	TGTGCCAGCAGCTTAGCTATGGGAAACACTGAAGCTTTCTTT	CASSLAMGNTEAFF
.	TRBV27	TRBJ1-5	.	TGTGCCAGCAGTTTATTCCAGGGGAATGCGCCCCAGCATTTT	CASSLFQGNAPQHF
.	TRBV19	TRBJ1-5	once	TGTGCCAGTAGTATAGATCCGGGACCCTATCAGCCCCAGCATTTT	CASSIDPGPYQPQHF
TRBD2	TRBV27	TRBJ2-5	.	TGTGCCAGCAGTAGGACTAGCGAGGGAGAGACCCAGTACTTC	CASSRTSEGETQYF
TRBD1	TRBV5-1	TRBJ1-6	.	TGCGCCAGCAGCTTGGCCGGGACAGGGGGCGAAGCCTATAATTCACCCCTCCACTTT	CASSLAGTGGEAYNSPLHF